This T cell receptor beta chain was profiled in a study of cytomegalovirus exposure and HLA in healthy donors. Vbeta (60) and Jbeta (13) primers were used in the PCR. Data came from immunoSEQ multiplex PCR; TCRdb stores just in-frame clones and leaves some out. The table includes 150,000 to 200,000 clones, around four fifths detected once. The CDR3 runs 15 residues. The J segment lost 3 bases and the V segment lost 5 bases, leaving 9 bases of the junction unmatched. CDR1 SEHNR and CDR2 FQNEAQ come from the germline V gene (reference sequence). This clonotype originated in a man aged 18 to 29 in good health and CMV-seropositive. The sequencing sample was made of PBMCs. The rearrangement joins TRBV7-9 to TRBJ2-7, with 8 bases identical to TRBD2. CDR3 amino acids: CASSGTSGSRYEQYF. The CDR3 DNA reads as TGTGCCAGCAGCGGAACTAGCGGCTCCCGCTACGAGCAGTACTTC.